This T cell receptor beta chain stems from a study of shared clonotypes between healthy human individuals. The method was immunoSEQ multiplex PCR; TCRdb's version includes in-frame clones alone and lacks a portion of them. The sample records about 2.1 million clones, around 93% being singletons. A note on this clone: Its antigen is undetermined.

Only CD45RO-negative cells positively selected for CCR7 counted as naive CD8 cells, so terminally differentiated effector memory CD45RA+ cells were excluded. Study-wide results and limits: Memory subsets generally showed smaller estimated richness than naive subsets did.

The sequencing sample was made of naive CD8+ T cells from PBMCs. This receptor was taken from a man between 18 and 35 years old in good health. Some clones in this sample may be carry-over from other donors' samples.

This CDR3 reads CASSVGISDTDTQYF. As DNA, the CDR3 is TGTGCCAGCAGCGTAGGAATTAGCGACACAGATACGCAGTATTTT. The chain carries TRBV9 and TRBJ2-3, with D possibly TRBD2 on 5 matching bases. Trimming pared 0 bases from V and 2 bases from J, leaving 10 bases between. The germline V gene encodes CDR1 SGDLS and CDR2 YYNGEE. This CDR3 region has 15 residues.